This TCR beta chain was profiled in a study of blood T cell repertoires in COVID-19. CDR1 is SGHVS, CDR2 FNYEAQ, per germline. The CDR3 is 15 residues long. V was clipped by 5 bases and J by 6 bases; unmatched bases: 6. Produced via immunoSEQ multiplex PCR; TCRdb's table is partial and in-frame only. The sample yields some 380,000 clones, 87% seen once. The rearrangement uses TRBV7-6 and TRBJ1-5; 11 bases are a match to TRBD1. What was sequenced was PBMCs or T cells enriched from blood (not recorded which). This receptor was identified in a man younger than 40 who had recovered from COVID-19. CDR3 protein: CASSPGQGARQPQHF. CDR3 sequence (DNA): TGTGCCAGCAGCCCCGGACAGGGGGCACGTCAGCCCCAGCATTTT. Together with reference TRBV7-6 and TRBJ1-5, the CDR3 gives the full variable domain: GAGVSQSPRYKVTKRGQDVALRCDPISGHVSLYWYRQALGQGPEFLTYFNYEAQQDKSGLPNDRFSAERPEGSISTLTIQRTEQRDSAMYRCASSPGQGARQPQHFGDGTRLSIL.